The clone carrying this TCR beta chain was observed a few times. What it binds is unknown. MiXCR, run by TCRdb on the RACE reads, gives a single entry per CDR3 protein. In the table there are about 350,000 distinct CDR3 sequences, more than 5% of which are singletons. The CDR3 consists of 17 residues. V lost 4 bases, J lost 0 bases, and 18 bases lay in between. Time point in this sample: patch test 2, 6 weeks after DPC sensitization. Treatment of the sample: therapeutic diphenylcyclopropenone sensitization with weekly scalp DPC. The data belong to a study of human T cells and chemical hapten exposure. Whole-study results and caveats: The donors suffered from alopecia, so their immune response may not match that of healthy people. Expanded TCRs created a significantly greater count of big CDR3 similarity clusters than controls did.

The starting material was whole blood, obtained in connection with sensitization to the hapten diphenylcyclopropenone (DPC). This TCR derives from a woman younger than 35 with alopecia areata. Some clones in this sample may be carry-over from other donors' samples. The chain combines TRBV12-3 or TRBV12-4 with TRBJ1-1; D remains ambiguous. Here the CDR3 reads CASSSSRMAYMNTEAFF. In DNA form, the CDR3 reads TGTGCCAGCAGTTCCTCAAGGATGGCATACATGAACACTGAAGCTTTCTTT.